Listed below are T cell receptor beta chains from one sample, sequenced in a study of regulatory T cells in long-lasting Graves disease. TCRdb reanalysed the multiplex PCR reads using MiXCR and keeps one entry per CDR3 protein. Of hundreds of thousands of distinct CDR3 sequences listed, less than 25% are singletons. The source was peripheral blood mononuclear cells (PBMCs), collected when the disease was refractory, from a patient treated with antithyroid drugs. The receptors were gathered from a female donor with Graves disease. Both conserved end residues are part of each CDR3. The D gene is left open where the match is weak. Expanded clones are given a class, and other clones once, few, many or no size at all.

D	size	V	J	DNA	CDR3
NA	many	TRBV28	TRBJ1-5	TGTGCCAGCGGTCAACCGGGACGGCTTGTGGCCCAGCATTTT	CASGQPGRLVAQHF
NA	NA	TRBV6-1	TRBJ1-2	TGTGCCAGCAGTCCCAATCGAGCTAACTATGGCTACACCTTC	CASSPNRANYGYTF
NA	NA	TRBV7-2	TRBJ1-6	TGTGCCAGCAGCCTCGACAGAGCCTCCTATAATTCACCCCTCCACTTT	CASSLDRASYNSPLHF
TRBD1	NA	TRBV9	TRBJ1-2	TGTGCCAGCAGCGTAGGCTCTGGACAGGGGGGGAATGGCTACACCTTC	CASSVGSGQGGNGYTF
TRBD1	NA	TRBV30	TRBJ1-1	TGTGCCTGGAGGAAACAGGGGACTCAAGCTTTCTTT	CAWRKQGTQAFF
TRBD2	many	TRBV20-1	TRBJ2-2	TGCAGTGCTAGAGAGAGGGAGGGGACCGGGGAGCTGTTTTTT	CSAREREGTGELFF
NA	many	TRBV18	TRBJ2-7	TGTGCCAGCTCACCGGACAGTCCGGGCGAGCAGTACTTC	CASSPDSPGEQYF
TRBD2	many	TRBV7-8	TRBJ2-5	TGTGCCAGCAGCCCGGACCTTTTACTAGCGGGATTGCAAGAGACCCAGTACTTC	CASSPDLLLAGLQETQYF
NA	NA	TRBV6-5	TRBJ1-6	TGTGCCAGCAGTTCACAGGCTAAAAATTCACCCCTCCACTTT	CASSSQAKNSPLHF
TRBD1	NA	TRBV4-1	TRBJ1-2	TGCGCCAGCAGCCACGTGACAGGGACGGAAGGCTACACCTTC	CASSHVTGTEGYTF
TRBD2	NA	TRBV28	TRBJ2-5	TGTGCCAGCAGTTCACTAGCGGGAGAGTGGAGGGAAGAGACCCAGTACTTC	CASSSLAGEWREETQYF
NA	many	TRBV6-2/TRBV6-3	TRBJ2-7	TGTGCCAGCAGTTACATTCGGGGACTGTTCTCCTACGAGCAGTACTTC	CASSYIRGLFSYEQYF
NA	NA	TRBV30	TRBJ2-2	TGTGCCTGGAGTGGGGGGGCTGGGAAGTACACCGGGGAGCTGTTTTTT	CAWSGGAGKYTGELFF
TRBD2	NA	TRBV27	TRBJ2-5	TGTGCCAGCAGTTTCCGGACTAGCGGAGAGACCCAGTACTTC	CASSFRTSGETQYF
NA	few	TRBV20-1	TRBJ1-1	TGCAGTGCTAGAGATATGCGAGGGGGGAACACTGAAGCTTTCTTT	CSARDMRGGNTEAFF
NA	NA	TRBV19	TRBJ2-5	TGTGCCAGTAGTTACGACGCACATGGACTACGTAGCGGCCAAGAGACCCAGTACTTC	CASSYDAHGLRSGQETQYF
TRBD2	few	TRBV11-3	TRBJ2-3	TGTGCCAGCAGCCCGGAGGGACTAGCGATGGATACGCAGTATTTT	CASSPEGLAMDTQYF
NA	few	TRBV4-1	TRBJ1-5	TGCGCCAGCAGCGAAGGGGGGGAGGGCAATCAGCCCCAGCATTTT	CASSEGGEGNQPQHF
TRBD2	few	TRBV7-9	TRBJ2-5	TGTGCCAGCACCTCCTTAGCAGGACTAGCGGGTGGAGAGACCCAGTACTTC	CASTSLAGLAGGETQYF
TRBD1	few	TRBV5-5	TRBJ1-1	TGTGCCAGCAGCTTCAGCTTCAGACAGGGGGCCGACACTGAAGCTTTCTTT	CASSFSFRQGADTEAFF
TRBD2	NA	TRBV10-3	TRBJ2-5	TGTGCCATCAGTGAGACTAGCGGGAGGGCCTCAGAGACCCAGTACTTC	CAISETSGRASETQYF
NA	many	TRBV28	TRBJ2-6	TGTGCCATCTCGACAGGCCGGGCCAACGTCCTGACTTTC	CAISTGRANVLTF
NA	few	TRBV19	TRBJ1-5	TGTGCCAGTAGTATAGGTCCGTCGAGAAATCAGCCCCAGCATTTT	CASSIGPSRNQPQHF
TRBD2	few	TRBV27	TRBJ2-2	TGTGCCAGCAGCCACTTAGCGGGAGGGCTCGGGGAGCTGTTTTTT	CASSHLAGGLGELFF
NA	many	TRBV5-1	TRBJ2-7	TGCGCCAGCAGCTTGGACGGCCCGGGAATCTACGAGCAGTACTTC	CASSLDGPGIYEQYF
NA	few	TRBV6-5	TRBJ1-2	TGTGCCAGCAGTTACCGGGGCGGCTATGGCTACACCTTC	CASSYRGGYGYTF
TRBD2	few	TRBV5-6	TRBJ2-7	TGTGCCAGCAGTATGGGGCGGGAGTACCACGAGCAGTACTTC	CASSMGREYHEQYF
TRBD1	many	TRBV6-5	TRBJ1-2	TGTGCCAGCAGTTCCACAGGGGGCAGTGGCTACACCTTC	CASSSTGGSGYTF
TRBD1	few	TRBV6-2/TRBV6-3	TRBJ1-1	TGTGCCAGCAGGTGGGACAGTAACACTGAAGCTTTCTTT	CASRWDSNTEAFF
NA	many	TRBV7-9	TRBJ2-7	TGTGCCAGCAGCTCCTCAAGGCGACGGAACTACGAGCAGTACTTC	CASSSSRRRNYEQYF
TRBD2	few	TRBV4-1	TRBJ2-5	TGCGCCAGCAGCCAAGGGCTGCAGCGGGAGAGGTGGAGAGAGACCCAGTACTTC	CASSQGLQRERWRETQYF
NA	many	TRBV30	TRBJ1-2	TGTGCCTGCCTCCGGCATTTTTACACCTTC	CACLRHFYTF
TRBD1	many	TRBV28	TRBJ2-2	TGTGCCAGCGGCGGACAGGGCTTTAGTACCGGGGAGCTGTTTTTT	CASGGQGFSTGELFF
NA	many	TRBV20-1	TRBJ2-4	TGCAGTGCCAGGTGGATACTAGCCAAAAACATTCAGTACTTC	CSARWILAKNIQYF
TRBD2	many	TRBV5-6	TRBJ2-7	TGTGCCAGCAGCCTGATGGGCTCGAGGGGAGCGGGAGTTAGGAGCTCCTACGAGCAGTACTTC	CASSLMGSRGAGVRSSYEQYF
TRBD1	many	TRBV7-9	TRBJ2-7	TGTGCCAGCAGCCCACCCAGGGGGCGGTCCGTGGCCGAGCAGTACTTC	CASSPPRGRSVAEQYF
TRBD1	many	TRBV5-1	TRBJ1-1	TGTGCCAGCAGCCGACAGGGGTTGAACACTGAAGCTTTCTTT	CASSRQGLNTEAFF
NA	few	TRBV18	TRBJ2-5	TGTGCCAGCTCACCACTTGGAGAACAAGAGACCCAGTACTTC	CASSPLGEQETQYF
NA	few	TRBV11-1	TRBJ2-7	TGTGCCAGCAGCTTCGGGTCTCCGAGGCAGCAGTACTTC	CASSFGSPRQQYF
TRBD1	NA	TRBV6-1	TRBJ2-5	TGTGCCAGCATCCCGGACAGGGCGACCGAGACCCAGTACTTC	CASIPDRATETQYF
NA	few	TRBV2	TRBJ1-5	TGTGCCAGCAGTGAGTTTGGGGCCCAGCATTTT	CASSEFGAQHF
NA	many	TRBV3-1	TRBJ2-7	TGTGCCAGCAGCCAAGGGGTCGGCGGTTACGAGCAGTACTTC	CASSQGVGGYEQYF
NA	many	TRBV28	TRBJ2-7	TGTGCCAGCAGTTTTTTAGAATTCTACGAGCAGTACTTC	CASSFLEFYEQYF